The rows below give T cell receptor beta chains drawn from one sample of a study of blood T cells in healthy people across ages. TCRdb analysed the 5' RACE reads with MiXCR anew, one entry per CDR3 protein. The sample has fewer than 950,000 distinct CDR3 sequences, about 34% seen once. Sequencing was performed on blood. The receptors were sampled from a man between 18 and 29 years old in good health. Both conserved end residues are part of each CDR3. D genes are given only for firm matches. Not all rows give a size; the values are once, few, many and, for expanded clones, a class.

CDR3 length	clone size	D gene	J gene	V gene	CDR3 protein	CDR3 DNA
14	many	NA	TRBJ2-3	TRBV4-3	CASSPRTATDTQYF	TGCGCCAGCAGCCCCAGGACAGCAACAGATACGCAGTATTTT
15	NA	NA	TRBJ1-1	TRBV5-1	CASSLGGPGNTEAFF	TGCGCCAGCAGCTTGGGTGGCCCGGGAAACACTGAAGCTTTCTTT
13	NA	NA	TRBJ2-7	TRBV30	CAWRGFTSYEQYF	TGTGCCTGGAGGGGCTTCACTTCCTACGAGCAGTACTTC
15	NA	NA	TRBJ2-7	TRBV7-9	CASSPRQFEENEQYF	TGTGCCAGCAGCCCCCGCCAATTCGAAGAGAATGAGCAGTACTTC
15	NA	NA	TRBJ1-5	TRBV20-1	CSARDPGPSSQPQHF	TGCAGTGCTAGAGATCCCGGGCCGTCTTCTCAGCCCCAGCATTTT
16	NA	TRBD2	TRBJ2-7	TRBV7-9	CASSARTSLLYDEQYF	TGTGCCAGCAGCGCCAGGACTAGCCTCCTTTACGATGAGCAGTACTTC
14	NA	NA	TRBJ2-1	TRBV20-1	CSAPLGKGGNEQFF	TGCAGTGCTCCCCTGGGGAAGGGAGGAAATGAGCAGTTCTTC
16	NA	NA	TRBJ2-1	TRBV3-1	CASSQEGGGVVNEQFF	TGTGCCAGCAGCCAAGAGGGCGGAGGGGTGGTAAATGAGCAGTTCTTC
16	NA	TRBD2	TRBJ2-1	TRBV20-1	CSAARTSGIGSHEQFF	TGCAGTGCTGCTAGGACTAGCGGGATAGGTTCCCATGAGCAGTTCTTC
13	NA	NA	TRBJ2-5	TRBV7-3	CASSLVPRNEQYF	TGTGCCAGCAGTTTGGTCCCAAGAAATGAGCAGTACTTC
15	once	TRBD1	TRBJ1-2	TRBV6-2/TRBV6-3	CASSYSRGPVYGYTF	TGTGCCAGCAGTTACTCCAGGGGGCCGGTTTATGGCTACACCTTC
12	many	NA	TRBJ2-2	TRBV20-1	CSVGRHTGELFF	TGCAGTGTGGGCCGGCACACCGGGGAGCTGTTTTTT
14	NA	NA	TRBJ1-4	TRBV20-1	CSARRPGADEKLFF	TGCAGTGCTAGACGACCCGGGGCTGATGAAAAACTGTTTTTT
16	NA	NA	TRBJ1-4	TRBV6-2/TRBV6-3	CASSPPSTGLNEKLFF	TGTGCCAGCAGTCCCCCCTCGACAGGCCTGAATGAAAAACTGTTTTTT
17	NA	TRBD1	TRBJ1-2	TRBV6-6	CASSYIATGGSGYGYTF	TGTGCCAGCAGTTACATCGCGACAGGGGGCTCAGGGTATGGCTACACCTTC
16	NA	TRBD1	TRBJ1-6	TRBV5-6	CASSLEPGTGNSPLHF	TGTGCCAGCAGCTTGGAACCCGGGACAGGGAATTCACCCCTCCACTTT
17	NA	TRBD2	TRBJ2-3	TRBV4-3	CASSQFGGTTATDTQYF	TGCGCCAGCAGCCAATTTGGGGGGACTACCGCCACAGATACGCAGTATTTT
16	many	NA	TRBJ2-3	TRBV7-3	CASSPNRGGLMDTQYF	TGTGCCAGCAGCCCAAATAGGGGAGGACTGATGGATACGCAGTATTTT
15	NA	TRBD1	TRBJ2-1	TRBV20-1	CSARDPDRDYNEQFF	TGCAGTGCTAGAGACCCGGACAGGGACTACAATGAGCAGTTCTTC
13	NA	TRBD1	TRBJ2-1	TRBV20-1	CSAGGTGVNEQFF	TGCAGTGCTGGGGGGACAGGGGTCAATGAGCAGTTCTTC
13	NA	NA	TRBJ1-5	TRBV27	CASSLRYKRPQHF	TGTGCCAGCAGTTTAAGGTATAAAAGGCCCCAGCATTTT
13	many	TRBD2	TRBJ2-1	TRBV25-1	CASSEYGGYEQFF	TGTGCCAGCAGTGAATACGGGGGGTATGAGCAGTTCTTC
12	NA	NA	TRBJ1-2	TRBV10-3	CAISETAAGYTF	TGTGCCATCAGTGAGACCGCGGCTGGCTACACCTTC
14	NA	NA	TRBJ2-3	TRBV13	CASMWGRVTDTQYF	TGTGCCAGCATGTGGGGAAGGGTCACAGATACGCAGTATTTT
16	NA	NA	TRBJ1-1	TRBV20-1	CSARDRRTILNTEAFF	TGCAGTGCTAGAGATCGGCGTACTATTTTGAACACTGAAGCTTTCTTT
14	NA	NA	TRBJ1-2	TRBV4-3	CASNQDGAGYGYTF	TGCGCCAGCAACCAAGACGGGGCTGGCTATGGCTACACCTTC
19	NA	TRBD2	TRBJ2-7	TRBV6-5	CASSYSDYPGTSSYNEQYF	TGTGCCAGCAGTTACTCCGATTATCCTGGGACTAGCTCCTACAATGAGCAGTACTTC